The next 27 T cell receptor beta chains were all read from a single sample in a study of human T cells and chemical hapten exposure. The sample's time point: healthy volunteer bleed at 6 weeks. Unfractionated whole blood yielded total RNA. TCRdb reprocessed the RACE reads via MiXCR and lists one record per CDR3 protein. The sample shows about 82,000 distinct CDR3 sequences, over 8.5% of them seen only once. The sequenced sample was whole blood. These receptor sequences come from a male donor in good health. Some clones in this sample may be carry-over from other donors' samples.

There are a few counts of this clonotype. The J gene is TRBJ2-3, the V gene TRBV24-1, with D maybe TRBD2 (5 bases). In germline, CDR1 is KGHDR, CDR2 SFDVKD. The CDR3 runs to 14 residues. With 5 bases removed from V and 2 bases from J, the gap between germline ends came to 10 bases. The CDR3 protein is CATSGLRDTDTQYF. CDR3 nucleotides: TGTGCCACCAGTGGGCTCCGGGACACAGATACGCAGTATTTT.

This clonotype was seen at least ten times. This rearrangement joins TRBV3-1 to TRBJ2-4, with TRBD2 matching 7 bases. The junction had 7 bases not matched to a gene; V was cut back by 5 bases and J by 0 bases. Germline V gene lookup returns CDR1 LGHDT and CDR2 YNNKEL (reference sequence). The CDR3 totals 16 residues. CDR3 DNA sequence: TGTGCCAGCAGCTCCCGACTAGCTTTAGCCAAAAACATTCAGTACTTC. This sequence encodes CASSSRLALAKNIQYF.

This clonotype was seen more than once but under ten times. The chain combines TRBV11-2 with TRBJ2-7; maybe TRBD1 (5 bases). Trimming shortened V by 8 bases and J by 7 bases, and 18 bases separated the two germline ends. Germline CDR1 is SGHAT and CDR2 is FQNNGV. The CDR3 extends over 13 amino acids. CDR3 residues: CASGRALSEEQYF. The CDR3 bases are TGTGCCAGCGGCAGGGCCCTTTCGGAAGAGCAGTACTTC.

This clonotype was seen repeatedly, ten times or more. This chain links TRBV4-1 with TRBJ1-5; D gene uncertain. The CDR3 spans 14 residues. The V end was cut by 2 bases, the J end by 0 bases, with 5 bases between. The germline V gene encodes CDR1 MGHRA and CDR2 YSYEKL. As DNA, the CDR3 is TGCGCCAGCAGCCAAATGTCTAGCAATCAGCCCCAGCATTTT. Translated: CASSQMSSNQPQHF.

This rearrangement joins TRBV13 to TRBJ2-7; 9 nucleotides align to TRBD1. There are 16 residues in the CDR3. CDR1 PRHDT and CDR2 FYEKMQ come from the germline V gene (reference sequence). The junction had 8 bases not matched to a gene; V was cut back by 5 bases and J by 0 bases. CDR3 amino acids: CASSGAGTGRSYEQYF. The CDR3 DNA is TGTGCCAGCAGCGGTGCCGGGACAGGGCGCTCCTACGAGCAGTACTTC. Full variable domain (remainder filled in from reference TRBV13 and TRBJ2-7): AAGVIQSPRHLIKEKRETATLKCYPIPRHDTVYWYQQGPGQDPQFLISFYEKMQSDKGSIPDRFSAQQFSDYHSELNMSSLELGDSALYFCASSGAGTGRSYEQYFGPGTRLTVT.

A single count supports this clonotype. The J gene is TRBJ2-3, the V gene TRBV14, with D perhaps assigned TRBD1 or TRBD2 (6 bases each). The CDR3 is 16 amino acids. Trimming stripped 0 bases from V and 4 bases from J, with 14 bases between. Germline CDR1 is SGHDN and CDR2 is FVKESK. The CDR3 is CASSQDGGLGADTQYF. The CDR3, as DNA: TGTGCCAGCAGCCAAGACGGGGGCTTGGGCGCAGATACGCAGTATTTT. Drawing the rest from reference TRBV14 and TRBJ2-3, the complete variable domain is EAGVTQFPSHSVIEKGQTVTLRCDPISGHDNLYWYRRVMGKEIKFLLHFVKESKQDESGMPNNRFLAERTGGTYSTLKVQPAELEDSGVYFCASSQDGGLGADTQYFGPGTRLTVL.

The chain employs TRBV20-1 and TRBJ2-1; D ambiguous. CDR1 DFQATT and CDR2 SNEGSKA come from the germline V gene (reference sequence). V lost 2 bases and J 0 bases, leaving 14 bases between the germline ends. CDR3 size: 16 residues. The CDR3 loop reads CSARPLRLSSYNEQFF. CDR3 nucleotides: TGCAGTGCTAGACCCTTGCGACTGAGCTCCTACAATGAGCAGTTCTTC.

This clonotype was seen a handful of times. The V and J genes are TRBV5-5 and TRBJ2-7; possible D gene TRBD1, 6 bases. This CDR3 contains 17 residues. CDR1 is SGHKS and CDR2 is YYEKEE in the germline V gene (reference sequence). V lost 3 bases to trimming and J lost 0 bases, with 19 bases between them. CDR3 DNA: TGTGCCAGCAGCTGGGAGCAGGACAGCTATAGCTCCTACGAGCAGTACTTC. Translated: CASSWEQDSYSSYEQYF.

This clonotype was observed many times. The rearrangement uses TRBV20-1 and TRBJ1-3, with TRBD1 identical over 7 bases. J gave up 3 bases and V 6 bases, and 8 bases lay outside the gene matches. The germline CDR1 and CDR2 sequences are DFQATT and SNEGSKA (reference sequence). The CDR3 is 14 amino acids. CDR3 DNA: TGCAGTGCCGTCCACTGGACAGGTGGAAACACCATATATTTT. It is translated as CSAVHWTGGNTIYF.

This clonotype was picked up a small number of times. The CDR3: CASSPTQVNEQFF. CDR3 coding DNA: TGTGCCAGCAGCCCCACCCAGGTAAATGAGCAGTTCTTC. This chain joins TRBV7-9 and TRBJ2-1; D is undetermined. The CDR3 runs to 13 residues. Germline V CDR1 and CDR2: SEHNR, FQNEAQ (reference sequence). Trimming removed 5 bases from V and 7 bases from J, with 12 bases in between.

The rearrangement joins TRBV3-1 to TRBJ1-5, with D perhaps TRBD1 (6 bases). CDR1 is LGHDT and CDR2 is YNNKEL in the germline V gene (reference sequence). The CDR3 contains 12 residues. V was clipped by 10 bases and J by 4 bases, with 11 bases between them. CDR3 DNA: TGTGCCACCGGGACACCGAATCAGCCCCAGCATTTT. Translation: CATGTPNQPQHF. Full variable domain (rest looked up from reference TRBV3-1 and TRBJ1-5): DTAVSQTPKYLVTQMGNDKSIKCEQNLGHDTMYWYKQDSKKFLKIMFSYNNKELIINETVPNRFSPKSPDKAHLNLHINSLELGDSAVYFCATGTPNQPQHFGDGTRLSIL.

This clonotype was observed a few times. This sequence joins TRBV10-3 and TRBJ2-7; 7 bases are a match to TRBD2. Germline CDR1 is ENHRY and CDR2 is SYGVKD. Losses at the gene ends were 4 bases for V and 3 bases for J; bases not matched to a gene: 3. The CDR3 covers 13 residues. The chain's CDR3 is CAISGGGIYEQYF. In DNA form, the CDR3 reads TGTGCCATCAGTGGGGGGGGAATCTACGAGCAGTACTTC.

The DNA of the CDR3 is TGTGCCAGCAGCTTAGAGGCCCCCAGGGGGAGGCTAGCCAAAAACATTCAGTACTTC. Translation gives CASSLEAPRGRLAKNIQYF. The chain is built from TRBV7-6 and TRBJ2-4; D is possibly TRBD1 (7 bases). V lost 1 base and J 0 bases, leaving 19 bases between the germline ends. The CDR3 spans 19 residues. The germline V gene has CDR1 SGHVS and CDR2 FNYEAQ. Full variable domain (outside the CDR3, taken from reference TRBV7-6 and TRBJ2-4): GAGVSQSPRYKVTKRGQDVALRCDPISGHVSLYWYRQALGQGPEFLTYFNYEAQQDKSGLPNDRFSAERPEGSISTLTIQRTEQRDSAMYRCASSLEAPRGRLAKNIQYFGAGTRLSVL.

This clonotype was counted only a few times. The gene calls are TRBV10-3 and TRBJ1-6, with TRBD1 matching over 9 bases. V lost 0 bases to trimming and J lost 7 bases; unmatched junction nucleotides: 1. Germline loops: CDR1 ENHRY, CDR2 SYGVKD. The CDR3 loop spans 15 amino acids. The CDR3 is CAISESGTGNSPLHF. CDR3 DNA sequence: TGTGCCATCAGTGAGTCCGGGACAGGGAATTCACCCCTCCACTTT.

The rearrangement uses TRBV12-3 or TRBV12-4 and TRBJ2-3, with TRBD1 as a possible D gene (6 bases). This CDR3 contains 15 residues. Trimming left V 2 bases short and J 4 bases short, with 13 bases between. CDR3 protein: CASSLNLEGADTQYF. DNA of the CDR3: TGTGCCAGCAGTTTAAATCTAGAGGGGGCAGATACGCAGTATTTT.

The V and J genes are TRBV9 and TRBJ2-3; 7 bases map to TRBD1. J lost 4 bases, V lost 0 bases, and 8 bases had no gene match. CDR3 length: 16 residues. Germline CDR1 SGDLS, CDR2 YYNGEE. Written as DNA, the CDR3 is TGTGCCAGCAGCGTAGGCCAGGGGGACGGCGCAGATACGCAGTATTTT. Translation: CASSVGQGDGADTQYF.

The chain recombines TRBV27 with TRBJ2-7; 10 bases are a match to TRBD1. The CDR3 is 13 amino acids. Germline CDR1 is MNHEY and CDR2 is SMNVEV (reference sequence). Trimming cost V 8 bases and J 6 bases; bases outside gene matches: 7. The CDR3 coding sequence is TGTGCCAGCGGGACAGGGGTTTTCTTCGAGCAGTACTTC. This codes for CASGTGVFFEQYF.

This clonotype has a count of ten or more. This CDR3 reads CASSTGTDTQYF. CDR3 in DNA: TGTGCCAGCTCTACGGGAACAGATACGCAGTATTTT. This chain links TRBV5-6 with TRBJ2-3; a weak D match, TRBD2 (5 bases). The V and J ends lost 7 bases and 3 bases respectively, with 9 bases between them. CDR1 is SGHDT and CDR2 is YYEEEE in the germline V gene. CDR3 length: 12 amino acids.

The table lists this clonotype with a few counts. The V and J genes are TRBV5-1 and TRBJ1-1; 10 bases match TRBD1. V gave up 3 bases and J gave up 0 bases; unmatched junction bases: 2. The CDR3 runs to 15 residues. Germline CDR1 is SGHRS and CDR2 is YFSETQ. In nucleotides, the CDR3 is TGCGCCAGCAGCTACGGGACAGGGGTGAACACTGAAGCTTTCTTT. Translating it yields CASSYGTGVNTEAFF.

This clonotype was seen many times. V gene TRBV2 combines with J gene TRBJ1-2; TRBD1 might be the D (6 bases). Per the germline V gene, CDR1 is SNHLY and CDR2 is FYNNEI. Trimming removed 6 bases at V and 3 bases at J, with 8 bases between. The CDR3 covers 12 residues. As DNA, the CDR3 is TGTGCCAGCAGGAAGGGGGACTATGGCTACACCTTC. Amino acids: CASRKGDYGYTF.

This clonotype was observed a few times. This rearrangement joins TRBV7-7 to TRBJ2-3; D may be TRBD2 (5 bases). V shed 4 bases and J shed 6 bases, with 11 bases lying between them. The CDR3 length is 13 residues. Germline V CDR1 and CDR2: SSHAT, FNYEAQ (reference sequence). The CDR3: CASSSKAADTQYF. The CDR3 coding sequence is TGTGCCAGCAGCTCGAAAGCGGCCGATACGCAGTATTTT.

There are many counts of this clonotype. The rearrangement joins TRBV18 to TRBJ2-3; perhaps TRBD2 as D (6 bases). CDR1 and CDR2 from the germline V gene are KGHSH and LQKENI. CDR3 size: 14 residues. V was cut by 1 base and J by 2 bases, with 7 bases left in between. CDR3 region: CASSPLAATDTQYF. DNA of the CDR3: TGTGCCAGCTCACCACTAGCGGCCACAGATACGCAGTATTTT.

J is TRBJ1-2 and V is TRBV12-3 or TRBV12-4, with TRBD1 as a possible D gene (5 bases). The CDR3 covers 15 residues. Trimming took 6 bases from V and 6 from J, leaving 20 bases between them. This chain's CDR3 is CASSIVVGGSDGYTF. CDR3 DNA sequence: TGTGCCAGCAGCATAGTGGTTGGGGGGTCGGATGGCTACACCTTC.

The J gene is TRBJ1-1, the V gene TRBV15; D is perhaps TRBD1 (6 bases). V lost 5 bases to trimming and J lost 0 bases, with 16 bases between them. Germline CDR1 reads LNHNV; CDR2 reads YYDKDF (reference sequence). The CDR3 consists of 16 residues. In nucleotides, the CDR3 is TGTGCCACCAGCCGGGAGGGGGGCAATATGAACACTGAAGCTTTCTTT. It translates to CATSREGGNMNTEAFF. The variable domain in full, completed from reference TRBV15 and TRBJ1-1, reads DAMVIQNPRYQVTQFGKPVTLSCSQTLNHNVMYWYQQKSSQAPKLLFHYYDKDFNNEADTPDNFQSRRPNTSFCFLDIRSPGLGDTAMYLCATSREGGNMNTEAFFGQGTRLTVV.

There are many counts of this clonotype. This sequence joins TRBV6-2 or TRBV6-3 and TRBJ2-3, with D unresolved. Trimming stripped 6 bases from V and 6 bases from J, with 10 bases between. CDR1 and CDR2 from the germline V gene are MNHEY and SVGEGT. The CDR3 sequence is 12 residues long. The CDR3 DNA reads as TGTGCCAGCAGCTCGACCTGGGATACGCAGTATTTT. As protein: CASSSTWDTQYF.

This clonotype was picked up many times. The V gene is TRBV12-3 or TRBV12-4, the J gene TRBJ1-3, with 7 bases fitting TRBD1. CDR3 length: 14 residues. After removal of 5 bases from V and 7 bases from J, the junction contained 8 bases not matched to a gene. The CDR3 DNA sequence: TGTGCCAGCAGTCTCCCGGGACAGTCGAACACCATATATTTT. Its protein product is CASSLPGQSNTIYF.

This clonotype was picked up many times. The gene calls are TRBV11-2 and TRBJ2-5; D is undetermined. V shed 4 bases and J shed 8 bases, with 8 bases lying between them. There are 11 residues in the CDR3. From germline, CDR1 is SGHAT and CDR2 FQNNGV. The CDR3 sequence is CASSWAETQYF. The CDR3 nucleotides read TGTGCCAGCAGCTGGGCCGAAACCCAGTACTTC.